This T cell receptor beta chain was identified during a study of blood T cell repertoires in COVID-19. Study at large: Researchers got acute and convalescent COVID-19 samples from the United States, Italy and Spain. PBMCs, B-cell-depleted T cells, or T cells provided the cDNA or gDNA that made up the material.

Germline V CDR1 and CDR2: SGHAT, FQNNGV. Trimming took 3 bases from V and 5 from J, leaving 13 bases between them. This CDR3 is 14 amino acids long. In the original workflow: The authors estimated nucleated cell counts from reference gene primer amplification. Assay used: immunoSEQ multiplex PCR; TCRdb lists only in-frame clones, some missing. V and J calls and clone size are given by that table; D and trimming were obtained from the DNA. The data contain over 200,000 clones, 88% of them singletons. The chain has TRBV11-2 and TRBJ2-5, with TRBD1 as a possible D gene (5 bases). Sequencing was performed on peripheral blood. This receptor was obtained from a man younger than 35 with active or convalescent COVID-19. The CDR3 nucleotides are TGTGCCAGCAGCTTCAGTGGGGCTCTGGAGACCCAGTACTTC. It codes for CASSFSGALETQYF.